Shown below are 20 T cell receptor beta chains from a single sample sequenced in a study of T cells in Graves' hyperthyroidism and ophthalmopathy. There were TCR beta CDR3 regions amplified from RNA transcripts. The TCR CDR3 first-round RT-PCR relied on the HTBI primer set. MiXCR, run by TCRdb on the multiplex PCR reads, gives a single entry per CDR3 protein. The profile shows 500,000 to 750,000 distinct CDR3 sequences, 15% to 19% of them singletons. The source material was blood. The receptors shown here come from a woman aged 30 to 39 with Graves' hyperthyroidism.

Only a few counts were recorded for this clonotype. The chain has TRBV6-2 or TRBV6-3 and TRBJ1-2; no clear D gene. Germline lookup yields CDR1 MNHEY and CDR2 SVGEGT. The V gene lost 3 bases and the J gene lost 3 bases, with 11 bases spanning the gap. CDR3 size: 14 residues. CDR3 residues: CASSYAEDYYGYTF. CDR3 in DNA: TGTGCCAGCAGTTATGCGGAGGACTACTATGGCTACACCTTC.

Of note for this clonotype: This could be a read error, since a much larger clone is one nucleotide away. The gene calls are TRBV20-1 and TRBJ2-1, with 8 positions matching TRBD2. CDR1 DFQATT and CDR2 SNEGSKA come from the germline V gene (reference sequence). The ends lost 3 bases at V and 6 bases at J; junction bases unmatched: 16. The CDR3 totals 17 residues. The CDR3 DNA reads TGCAGTGCTAGTAGCCCCGCGGGAGGAAGTTCGGGCAATGAGCAGTTCTTC. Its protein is CSASSPAGGSSGNEQFF.

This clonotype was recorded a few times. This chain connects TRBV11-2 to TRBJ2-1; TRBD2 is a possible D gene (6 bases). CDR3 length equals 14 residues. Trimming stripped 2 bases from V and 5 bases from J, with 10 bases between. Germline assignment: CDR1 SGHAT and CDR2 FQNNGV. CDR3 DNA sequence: TGTGCCAGCAGCTTACTAGCGACTAACAATGAGCAGTTCTTC. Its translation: CASSLLATNNEQFF.

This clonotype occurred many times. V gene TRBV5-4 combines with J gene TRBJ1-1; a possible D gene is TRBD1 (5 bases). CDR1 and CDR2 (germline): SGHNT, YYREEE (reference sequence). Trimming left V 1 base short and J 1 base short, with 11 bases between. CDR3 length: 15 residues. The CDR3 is CASSLLGDGNTEAFF. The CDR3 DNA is TGTGCCAGCAGCTTGTTAGGGGATGGGAACACTGAAGCTTTCTTT.

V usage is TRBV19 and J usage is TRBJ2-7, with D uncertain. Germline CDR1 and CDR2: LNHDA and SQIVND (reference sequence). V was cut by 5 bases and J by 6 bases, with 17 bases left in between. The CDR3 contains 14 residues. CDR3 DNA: TGTGCCAGTAGTCCCTCGCCGTCCTACTCCGAGCAGTACTTC. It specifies CASSPSPSYSEQYF.

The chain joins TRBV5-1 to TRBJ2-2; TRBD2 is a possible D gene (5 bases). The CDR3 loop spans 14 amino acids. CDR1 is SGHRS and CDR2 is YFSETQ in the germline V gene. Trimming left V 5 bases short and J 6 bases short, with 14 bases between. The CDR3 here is CASSRGLVSGELFF. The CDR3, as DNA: TGCGCCAGCAGTAGAGGGTTGGTTTCCGGGGAGCTGTTTTTT.

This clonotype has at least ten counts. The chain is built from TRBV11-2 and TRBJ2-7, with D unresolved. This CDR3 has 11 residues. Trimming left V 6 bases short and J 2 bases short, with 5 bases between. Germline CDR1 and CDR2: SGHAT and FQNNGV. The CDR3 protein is CASRTTYEQYF. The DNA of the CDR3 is TGTGCCAGCAGAACGACCTACGAGCAGTACTTC.

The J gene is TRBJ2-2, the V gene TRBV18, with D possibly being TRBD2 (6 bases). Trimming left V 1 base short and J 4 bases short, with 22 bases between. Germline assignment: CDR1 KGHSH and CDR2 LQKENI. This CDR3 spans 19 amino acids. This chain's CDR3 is CASSPRRLARGYGTGELFF. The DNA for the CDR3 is TGTGCCAGCTCACCACGGAGGCTAGCGAGAGGTTACGGCACCGGGGAGCTGTTTTTT.

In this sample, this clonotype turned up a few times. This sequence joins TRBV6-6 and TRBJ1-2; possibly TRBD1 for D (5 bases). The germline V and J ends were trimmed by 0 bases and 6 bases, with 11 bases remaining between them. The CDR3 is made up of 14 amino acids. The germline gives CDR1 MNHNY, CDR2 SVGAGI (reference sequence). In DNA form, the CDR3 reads TGTGCCAGCAGTTACTCGGCATCCAGGGATGGCTACACCTTC. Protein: CASSYSASRDGYTF.

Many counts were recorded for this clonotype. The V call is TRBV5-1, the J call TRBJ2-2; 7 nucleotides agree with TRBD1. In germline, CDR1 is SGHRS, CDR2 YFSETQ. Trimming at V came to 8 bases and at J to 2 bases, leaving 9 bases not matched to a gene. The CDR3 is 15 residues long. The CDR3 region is CASQPGTANTGELFF. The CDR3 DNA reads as TGCGCCAGTCAACCCGGGACAGCTAACACCGGGGAGCTGTTTTTT.

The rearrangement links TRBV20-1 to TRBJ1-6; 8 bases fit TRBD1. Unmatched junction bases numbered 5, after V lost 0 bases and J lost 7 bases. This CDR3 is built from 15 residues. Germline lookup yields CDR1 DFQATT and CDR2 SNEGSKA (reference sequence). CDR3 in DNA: TGCAGTGCTAGAGATTTTCAGGGGGCAAATTCACCCCTCCACTTT. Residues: CSARDFQGANSPLHF.

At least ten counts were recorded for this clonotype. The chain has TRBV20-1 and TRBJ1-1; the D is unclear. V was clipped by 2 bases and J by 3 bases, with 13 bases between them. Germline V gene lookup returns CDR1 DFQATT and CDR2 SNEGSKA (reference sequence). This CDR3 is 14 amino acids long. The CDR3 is CSARPERVDTEAFF. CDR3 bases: TGCAGTGCTAGACCCGAGAGGGTGGACACTGAAGCTTTCTTT.

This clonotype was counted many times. CDR3 sequence reads: CASRRQWGTGELFF. DNA of the CDR3: TGTGCCAGCAGGAGGCAGTGGGGGACCGGGGAGCTGTTTTTT. The V gene is TRBV2, the J gene TRBJ2-2; D may correspond to TRBD1 or TRBD2 (5 bases each). Trimming removed 6 bases from V and 5 bases from J, with 13 bases in between. The CDR3 runs to 14 residues. Germline lookup yields CDR1 SNHLY and CDR2 FYNNEI.

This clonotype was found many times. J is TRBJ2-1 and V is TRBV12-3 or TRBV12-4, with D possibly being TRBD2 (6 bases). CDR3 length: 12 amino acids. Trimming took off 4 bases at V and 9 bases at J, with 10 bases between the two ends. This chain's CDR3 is CASSWVGGEQFF. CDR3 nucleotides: TGTGCCAGCAGTTGGGTGGGGGGTGAGCAGTTCTTC.

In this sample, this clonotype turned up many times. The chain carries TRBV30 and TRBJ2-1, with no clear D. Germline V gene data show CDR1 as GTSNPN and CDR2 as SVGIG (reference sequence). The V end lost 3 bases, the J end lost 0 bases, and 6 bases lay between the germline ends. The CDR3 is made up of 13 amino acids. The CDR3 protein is CAWRGGSYNEQFF. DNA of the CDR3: TGTGCCTGGAGGGGTGGCTCCTACAATGAGCAGTTCTTC.

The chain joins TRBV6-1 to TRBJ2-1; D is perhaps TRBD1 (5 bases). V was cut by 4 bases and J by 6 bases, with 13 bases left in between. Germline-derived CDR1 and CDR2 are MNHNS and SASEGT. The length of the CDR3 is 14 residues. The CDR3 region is CASSGGQGLNEQFF. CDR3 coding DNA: TGTGCCAGCAGTGGGGGCCAGGGTCTCAATGAGCAGTTCTTC.

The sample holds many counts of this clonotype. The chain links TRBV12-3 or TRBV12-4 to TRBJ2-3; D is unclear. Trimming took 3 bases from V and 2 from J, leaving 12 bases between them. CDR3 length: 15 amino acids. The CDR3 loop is CASSLRGTNTDTQYF. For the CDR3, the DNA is TGTGCCAGCAGTTTGCGTGGTACAAACACAGATACGCAGTATTTT.

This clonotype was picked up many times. This CDR3 reads CSASSPYEQYF. The CDR3 DNA reads as TGCAGTGCTAGTTCCCCCTACGAGCAGTACTTC. The chain combines TRBV20-1 with TRBJ2-7; D not certain. CDR1 DFQATT and CDR2 SNEGSKA come from the germline V gene (reference sequence). V lost 3 bases to trimming and J lost 2 bases, with 5 bases between them. The CDR3 spans 11 residues.

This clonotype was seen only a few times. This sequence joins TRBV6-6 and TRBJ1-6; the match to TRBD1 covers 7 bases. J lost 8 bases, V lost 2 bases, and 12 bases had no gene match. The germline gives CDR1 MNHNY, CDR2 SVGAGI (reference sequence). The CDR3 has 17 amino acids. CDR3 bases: TGTGCCAGCAGTTACCTACTGGACAGGCGAGGGGATTCACCCCTCCACTTT. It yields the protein CASSYLLDRRGDSPLHF.

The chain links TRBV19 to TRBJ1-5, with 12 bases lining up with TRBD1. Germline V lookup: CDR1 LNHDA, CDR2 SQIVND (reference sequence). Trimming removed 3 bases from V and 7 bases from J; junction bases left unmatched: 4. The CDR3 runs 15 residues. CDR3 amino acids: CASSMGTGGRQPQHF. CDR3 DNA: TGTGCCAGTAGTATGGGGACAGGGGGCCGGCAGCCCCAGCATTTT.